The clone carrying this TCR beta chain was counted only a few times. Its antigen remains unknown. This entry belongs to a study of T cells after posttransplantation cyclophosphamide. This CDR3 is built from 15 residues. The germline V and J ends were trimmed by 1 base and 4 bases, with 10 bases remaining between them. Germline CDR1 and CDR2: SGHVS and FQNEAQ. Treatment was busulfan-fludarabine conditioning, a marrow graft, and cyclophosphamide on days +3 and +4. Whole-study findings and limits: TRB clonality was highly associated with recipient CMV seropositivity and reactivation. Later blood repertoires were often dominated by clones from the donor CD8+ memory compartment. Tissue-infiltrating T cells from skin or gut overlapped little with blood T cells.

Repertoires were generated with immunoSEQ multiplex PCR, while TCRdb's copy carries only in-frame clones and drops some. This repertoire shows about 880 clones, 64% found once; its top ten account for about 48%. The TCR sequence derives from a male patient between 25 and 40 years old who received an allogeneic stem cell transplant from a related donor, was CMV-positive, and had no GVHD. Part of the T cells may come from the graft donor. V is TRBV7-8 and J is TRBJ2-2; the D is unclear. Material: CD8+ T cells sorted from PBMCs, obtained 84 days after allogeneic stem cell transplant with posttransplant cyclophosphamide. The CDR3: CASSLVHSSTGELFF. CDR3 bases: TGTGCCAGCAGCTTAGTGCACTCATCCACCGGGGAGCTGTTTTTT.